This TCR beta chain was observed in a study of cytomegalovirus exposure and HLA in healthy donors. Primers: 60 Vbeta forward and 13 Jbeta reverse. The table came from immunoSEQ multiplex PCR; TCRdb's copy has only in-frame clones and leaves some out. The repertoire holds under 150,000 clones, with under 85% as singletons. V lost 6 bases, J lost 3 bases, and 23 bases lay in between. This CDR3 has 17 residues. Per germline, CDR1 MDHEN and CDR2 SYDVKM. Study-level findings and limits: The classifier, whose performance was assessed in both the original and validation cohorts, reportedly diagnosed cytomegalovirus status with high specificity and sensitivity. A later analysis linked a missense variant in DCLRE1C to the trimming of TCR beta V and J genes. In vitro, three CMV-associated chains proved specific for CMV antigens. The availability of immune exposure information extended only to CMV serostatus.

Regarding this clone: Its antigen is unidentified.

This receptor was taken from a woman between 18 and 30 years old in good health and CMV-seronegative. Specimen: PBMCs. This rearrangement joins TRBV28 to TRBJ1-2; D gene unclear. In DNA form, the CDR3 reads TGTGCCAGCAGCCGGGATGGGCCAGGTGGACGGGACTATGGCTACACCTTC. This codes for CASSRDGPGGRDYGYTF.